Following are 15 T cell receptor beta chains from one sample sequenced in a study of read filtering for tumor transcriptome and immune sequencing. From roughly 390 ng of RNA, a library with molecular barcoded alpha/delta and beta/gamma adaptors was made. TCRdb fed the reads into MiXCR, producing one record per CDR3 protein. Of 35,000 to 50,000 distinct CDR3 sequences listed, about 20% are singletons. The source material was a population of CD138-negative cells sorted from bone marrow. The receptors here all came from a donor older than 35 with multiple myeloma.

By share, this clonotype ranks as medium-sized (0.01 to 0.1%). The chain joins TRBV6-2 or TRBV6-3 to TRBJ2-3, with D unresolved. The CDR3 is 15 residues long. In germline, CDR1 is MNHEY, CDR2 SVGEGT. V was trimmed by 2 bases and J by 3 bases, leaving 12 bases between them. The CDR3 nucleotides are TGTGCCAGCAGTTACGTCGTGACCACGACAGATACGCAGTATTTT. Its translation is CASSYVVTTTDTQYF.

This clonotype was detected ten times or more. The chain uses TRBV20-1 and TRBJ2-2; unclear D gene. Germline V CDR1 and CDR2: DFQATT, SNEGSKA (reference sequence). This CDR3 is 14 amino acids long. Trimming removed 1 base from V and 4 bases from J, with 10 bases in between. DNA of the CDR3: TGCAGTGCTAGAGCCGACTCGATCACCGGGGAGCTGTTTTTT. Translated: CSARADSITGELFF.

A word on this clonotype: A much larger clone lies a single base off, so this may be a read error. The CDR3 end shows no conserved phenylalanine or tryptophan, and so a read error is likely. The chain couples TRBV7-2 to TRBJ2-7, with D maybe TRBD2 (6 bases). Trimming stripped 3 bases from V and 0 bases from J, with 12 bases between. Germline CDR1 SGHTA, CDR2 FQGNSA. The CDR3 runs to 15 residues. The CDR3 loop reads CASSLIAASSYEQYS. DNA for the CDR3: TGTGCCAGCAGCTTGATAGCGGCAAGCTCCTACGAGCAGTACTCC.

V is TRBV29-1 and J is TRBJ1-1; no clear D. V lost 4 bases to trimming and J lost 5 bases, with 17 bases between them. Germline CDR1 and CDR2: SQVTM and ANQGSEA. This CDR3 is 14 amino acids long. CDR3 amino acids: CSVVAQAVGTEAFF. CDR3 DNA sequence: TGCAGCGTTGTCGCGCAGGCCGTAGGGACTGAAGCTTTCTTT. The full variable domain, rest sourced from reference TRBV29-1 and TRBJ1-1, is SAVISQKPSRDICQRGTSLTIQCQVDSQVTMMFWYRQQPGQSLTLIATANQGSEATYESGFVIDKFPISRPNLTFSTLTVSNMSPEDSSIYLCSVVAQAVGTEAFFGQGTRLTVV.

The table lists this clonotype with a count of one. This clone may be a read error of a much larger clone one base away. V and J are TRBV28 and TRBJ2-7; D possibly matches TRBD1 or TRBD2 (5 bases each). Germline V gives CDR1 MDHEN, CDR2 SYDVKM. The CDR3 has 14 amino acids. The V gene lost 10 bases and the J gene lost 0 bases, with 16 bases spanning the gap. This CDR3 reads CAMVGGGNSYEQYF. DNA for the CDR3: TGTGCCATGGTGGGTGGGGGTAACTCCTACGAGCAGTACTTC.

About this clonotype itself: A much larger clone is a single base away; this may be a read error. The V gene is TRBV20-1, the J gene TRBJ2-1; the D is unclear. V shed 5 bases and J shed 12 bases, with 23 bases lying between them. This CDR3 has 14 residues. Germline V lookup: CDR1 DFQATT, CDR2 SNEGSKA (reference sequence). The CDR3 nucleotides are TGCAGTGCTCTAGGGCTAGTGGGATTGACGATGCAGTTCTTC. It codes for CSALGLVGLTMQFF.

This clonotype was seen repeatedly, ten times or more. The chain is built from TRBV20-1 and TRBJ2-7; 7 bases align to TRBD1. V shed 1 base and J 1 base; nucleotides not matched to a gene: 4. Germline V CDR1 and CDR2: DFQATT, SNEGSKA (reference sequence). The CDR3 extends over 14 amino acids. The DNA for the CDR3 is TGCAGTGCTAGAGGGCGACAGGGTTCCTACGAGCAGTACTTC. It specifies CSARGRQGSYEQYF.

This clonotype was recorded only once. A much larger clone differs from this one at a single base, so this may be a read error. This chain connects TRBV20-1 to TRBJ2-3, with 10 bases fitting TRBD2. The J segment lost 8 bases and the V segment lost 5 bases, leaving 10 bases of the junction unmatched. There are 14 residues in the CDR3. Germline CDR1 is DFQATT and CDR2 is SNEGSKA (reference sequence). CDR3 coding DNA: TGCAGTGCTTTAGGGGCTAGCGGGAGAGGTACGCAGTATTTT. It specifies CSALGASGRGTQYF.

This clonotype was found many times. The rearrangement joins TRBV29-1 to TRBJ2-3; either TRBD1 or TRBD2 may supply D (5 bases each). This CDR3 spans 14 amino acids. CDR1 and CDR2 from the germline V gene are SQVTM and ANQGSEA. The V gene lost 4 bases and the J gene lost 5 bases, with 16 bases spanning the gap. The CDR3 coding sequence is TGCAGCGTTGTTCCGGGGCGGCGTCTAGATACGCAGTATTTT. It is translated as CSVVPGRRLDTQYF.

This clonotype was seen at least ten times. The rearrangement links TRBV29-1 to TRBJ2-3, with TRBD1 matching 8 bases. CDR1 and CDR2 (germline): SQVTM, ANQGSEA. The CDR3 totals 15 residues. Unmatched junction bases numbered 8, after V lost 4 bases and J lost 2 bases. CDR3: CSVVSGQGITDTQYF. Here the CDR3 DNA reads TGCAGCGTTGTCAGTGGACAGGGCATCACAGATACGCAGTATTTT.

V gene TRBV7-2 combines with J gene TRBJ2-3, with D uncertain. The germline gives CDR1 SGHTA, CDR2 FQGNSA. The CDR3 spans 12 residues. V gave up 1 base and J gave up 4 bases, with 3 bases separating them. The CDR3 region has the DNA TGTGCCAGCAGCTTAGATCCAGATACGCAGTATTTT. Translation: CASSLDPDTQYF.

This clonotype occurred many times. This chain links TRBV29-1 with TRBJ1-1, with D perhaps matching TRBD1 (6 bases). The germline V gene encodes CDR1 SQVTM and CDR2 ANQGSEA. V was shortened by 7 bases and J by 5 bases, with 17 bases between the two germline ends. This CDR3 has 13 residues. In nucleotides, the CDR3 is TGCAGCGGGAGCAGGGGCGAAGGTACTGAAGCTTTCTTT. Protein sequence: CSGSRGEGTEAFF.

This clonotype was recorded at least ten times. The chain uses TRBV20-1 and TRBJ2-1, with 10 bases identical to TRBD2. The CDR3 runs to 15 residues. Germline V gene lookup returns CDR1 DFQATT and CDR2 SNEGSKA (reference sequence). Trimming removed 1 base from V and 5 bases from J; junction bases left unmatched: 5. CDR3: CSARGGLANHNEQFF. CDR3 nucleotide sequence: TGCAGTGCTAGAGGGGGACTAGCGAACCACAATGAGCAGTTCTTC.

Notes on this clonotype: This sequence may be a read error, since a much larger clone differs from it by one base. This chain links TRBV6-4 with TRBJ2-4; D is perhaps TRBD1 or TRBD2 (5 bases each). This CDR3 has 14 amino acids. V was pared by 3 bases and J by 8 bases, with 14 bases between. From germline, CDR1 is MRHNA and CDR2 SNTAGT. Written as DNA, the CDR3 is TGTGCCAGCAGTGAAGGGACGGGTGGTGACATTCAGTACTTC. It specifies CASSEGTGGDIQYF.

This clonotype has a count of ten or more. The chain employs TRBV29-1 and TRBJ2-3; unclear D gene. The V gene's germline CDR1 is SQVTM and CDR2 ANQGSEA. The V end was cut by 0 bases, the J end by 4 bases, with 5 bases between. The CDR3 sequence is 12 residues long. CDR3 residues: CSVEELADTQYF. The CDR3 bases are TGCAGCGTTGAAGAATTGGCAGATACGCAGTATTTT.